This TCR beta chain was captured by sequencing in a study of OX40 agonist ivuxolimab in advanced cancers. Study summary: The patients received ivuxolimab by intravenous route every 2 weeks at 0.01 to 10 mg/kg. Past anti-PD-1, anti-PD-L1 or anti-CTLA-4 therapy was accepted, and roughly 38% had received some.

Turning to this clone: Its cognate antigen is unknown.

The study's findings and limits: Nonresponders included some who also had low normalized T-cell clonal expansion. The study found among the lowest clonal expansion in partial responders at 0.1-3.0 mg/kg.

The CDR3 is 14 amino acids. Germline loops: CDR1 MNHEY, CDR2 SMNVEV (reference sequence). The V segment lost 5 bases and the J segment 4 bases; nucleotides outside the gene matches: 6. Some clones are missing from TCRdb's copy, which holds only in-frame ones; the method was immunoSEQ multiplex PCR. The sample includes about 62,000 clones, roughly 78% of them seen just once. Sequencing was performed on CD4+ or CD8+ T cells sorted from blood, taken in a trial of the OX40 agonist ivuxolimab. The TCR originated in an adult with an advanced solid tumor such as melanoma, head and neck, liver or kidney cancer. The chain joins TRBV27 to TRBJ1-2, with TRBD1 matching 8 bases. Here the CDR3 reads CASSPDRVSYGYTF. The CDR3 bases are TGTGCCAGCAGTCCGGACAGGGTCAGCTATGGCTACACCTTC.